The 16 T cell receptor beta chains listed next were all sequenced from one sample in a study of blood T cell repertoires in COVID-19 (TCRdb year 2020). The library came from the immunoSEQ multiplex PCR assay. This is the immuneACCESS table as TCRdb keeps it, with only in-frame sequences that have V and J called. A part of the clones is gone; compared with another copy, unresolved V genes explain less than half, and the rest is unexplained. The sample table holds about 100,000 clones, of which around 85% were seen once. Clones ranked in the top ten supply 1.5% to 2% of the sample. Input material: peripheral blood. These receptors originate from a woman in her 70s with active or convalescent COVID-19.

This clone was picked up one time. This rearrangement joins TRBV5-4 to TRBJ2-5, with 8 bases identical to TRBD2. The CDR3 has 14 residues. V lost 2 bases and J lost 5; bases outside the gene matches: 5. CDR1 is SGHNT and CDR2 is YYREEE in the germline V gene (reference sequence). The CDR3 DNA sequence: TGTGCCAGCAGCTTACGGGGGGGTTTGGAGACCCAGTACTTC. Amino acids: CASSLRGGLETQYF.

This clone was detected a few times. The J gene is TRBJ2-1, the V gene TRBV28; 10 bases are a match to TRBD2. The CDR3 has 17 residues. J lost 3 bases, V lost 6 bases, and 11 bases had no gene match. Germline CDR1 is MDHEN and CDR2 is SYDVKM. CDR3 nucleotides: TGTGCCAGCAGCCTACCGGGACTAGCGAAAGGCTACAATGAGCAGTTCTTC. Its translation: CASSLPGLAKGYNEQFF. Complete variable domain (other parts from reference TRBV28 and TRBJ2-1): DVKVTQSSRYLVKRTGEKVFLECVQDMDHENMFWYRQDPGLGLRLIYFSYDVKMKEKGDIPEGYSVSREKKERFSLILESASTNQTSMYLCASSLPGLAKGYNEQFFGPGTRLTVL.

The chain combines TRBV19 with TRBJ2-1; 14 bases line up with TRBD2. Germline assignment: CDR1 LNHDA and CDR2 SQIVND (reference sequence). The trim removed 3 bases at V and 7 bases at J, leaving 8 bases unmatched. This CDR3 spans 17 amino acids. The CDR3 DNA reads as TGTGCCAGTAGTATTGGGACTAGCGGGGGTTCTAGGAATGAGCAGTTCTTC. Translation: CASSIGTSGGSRNEQFF. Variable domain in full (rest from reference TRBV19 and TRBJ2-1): DGGITQSPKYLFRKEGQNVTLSCEQNLNHDAMYWYRQDPGQGLRLIYYSQIVNDFQKGDIAEGYSVSREKKESFPLTVTSAQKNPTAFYLCASSIGTSGGSRNEQFFGPGTRLTVL.

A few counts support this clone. This CDR3 is CASRVERRNSPLHF. The CDR3 DNA follows: TGTGCCAGTAGGGTCGAGCGGAGAAATTCACCCCTCCACTTT. V is TRBV19 and J is TRBJ1-6; no clear D. The V gene lost 6 bases and the J gene lost 7 bases, with 13 bases spanning the gap. CDR3 length: 14 amino acids. The germline gives CDR1 LNHDA, CDR2 SQIVND (reference sequence).

The CDR3 region is CASSTGAGQPQHF. DNA of the CDR3: TGTGCCAGTTCGACAGGAGCGGGGCAGCCCCAGCATTTT. The chain joins TRBV18 to TRBJ1-5, with D tentatively TRBD1 (6 bases). The ends were cut back, 9 bases at V and 7 bases at J, with 16 bases in the middle. CDR3 length: 13 residues. Germline V gene data show CDR1 as KGHSH and CDR2 as LQKENI.

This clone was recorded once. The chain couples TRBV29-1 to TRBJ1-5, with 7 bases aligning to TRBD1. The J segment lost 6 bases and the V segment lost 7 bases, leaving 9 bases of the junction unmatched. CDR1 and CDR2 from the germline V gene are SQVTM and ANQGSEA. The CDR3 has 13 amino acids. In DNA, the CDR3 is TGCAGCGCCCAAGACAGGGCTGGTCAGCCCCAGCATTTT. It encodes CSAQDRAGQPQHF.

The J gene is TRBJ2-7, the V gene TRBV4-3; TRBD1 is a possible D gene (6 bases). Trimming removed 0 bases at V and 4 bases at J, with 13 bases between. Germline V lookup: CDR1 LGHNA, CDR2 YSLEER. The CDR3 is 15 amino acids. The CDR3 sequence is CASSQDPQGSYEQYF. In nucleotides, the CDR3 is TGCGCCAGCAGCCAAGATCCGCAGGGGTCGTACGAGCAGTACTTC.

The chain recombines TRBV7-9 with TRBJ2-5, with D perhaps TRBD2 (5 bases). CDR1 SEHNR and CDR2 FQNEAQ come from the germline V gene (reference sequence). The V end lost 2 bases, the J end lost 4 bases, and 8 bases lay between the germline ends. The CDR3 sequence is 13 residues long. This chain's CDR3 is CASSLFEGETQYF. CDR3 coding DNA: TGTGCCAGCAGCTTATTTGAGGGAGAGACCCAGTACTTC.

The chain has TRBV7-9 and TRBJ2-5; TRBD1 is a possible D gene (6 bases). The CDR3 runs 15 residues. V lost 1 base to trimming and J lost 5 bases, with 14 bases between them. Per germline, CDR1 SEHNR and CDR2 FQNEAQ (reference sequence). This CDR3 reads CASSLEGTGRETQYF. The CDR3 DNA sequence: TGTGCCAGCAGCTTAGAGGGCACAGGGCGCGAGACCCAGTACTTC. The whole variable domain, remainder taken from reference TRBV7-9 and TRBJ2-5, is DTGVSQNPRHKITKRGQNVTFRCDPISEHNRLYWYRQTLGQGPEFLTYFQNEAQLEKSRLLSDRFSAERPKGSFSTLEIQRTEQGDSAMYLCASSLEGTGRETQYFGPGTRLLVL.

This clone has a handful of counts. In DNA form, the CDR3 reads TGTGCCAGCAGTTCCCAGGGAGGTCCTAATGAAAAACTGTTTTTT. Protein: CASSSQGGPNEKLFF. The chain joins TRBV2 to TRBJ1-4, with TRBD1 as a possible D gene (5 bases). This CDR3 is built from 15 residues. From germline, CDR1 is SNHLY and CDR2 FYNNEI. With 5 bases removed from V and 3 bases from J, the gap between germline ends came to 13 bases.

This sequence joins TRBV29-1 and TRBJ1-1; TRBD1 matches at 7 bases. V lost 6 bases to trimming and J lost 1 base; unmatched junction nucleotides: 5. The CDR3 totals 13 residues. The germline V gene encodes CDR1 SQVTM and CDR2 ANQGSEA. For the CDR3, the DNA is TGCAGCGTAGCACAGGGGACGAACACTGAAGCTTTCTTT. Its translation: CSVAQGTNTEAFF. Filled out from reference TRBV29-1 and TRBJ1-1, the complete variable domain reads SAVISQKPSRDICQRGTSLTIQCQVDSQVTMMFWYRQQPGQSLTLIATANQGSEATYESGFVIDKFPISRPNLTFSTLTVSNMSPEDSSIYLCSVAQGTNTEAFFGQGTRLTVV.

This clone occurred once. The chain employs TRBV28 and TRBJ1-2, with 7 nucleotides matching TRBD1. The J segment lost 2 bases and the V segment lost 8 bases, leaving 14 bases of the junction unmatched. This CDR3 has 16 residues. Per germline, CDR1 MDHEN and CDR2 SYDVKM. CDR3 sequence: CASDQRQGVRNYGYTF. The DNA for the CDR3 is TGTGCCAGCGACCAGAGACAGGGTGTTCGGAACTATGGCTACACCTTC.

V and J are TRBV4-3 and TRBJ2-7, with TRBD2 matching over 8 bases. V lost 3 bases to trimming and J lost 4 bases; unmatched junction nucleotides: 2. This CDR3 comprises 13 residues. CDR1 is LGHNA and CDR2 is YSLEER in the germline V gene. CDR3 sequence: CASSQGTRYEQYF. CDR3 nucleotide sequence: TGCGCCAGCAGCCAGGGGACTAGGTACGAGCAGTACTTC.

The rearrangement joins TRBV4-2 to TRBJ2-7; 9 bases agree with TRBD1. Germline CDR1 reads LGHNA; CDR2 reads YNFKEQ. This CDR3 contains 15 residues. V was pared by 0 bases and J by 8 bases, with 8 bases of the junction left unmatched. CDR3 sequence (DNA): TGTGCCAGCAGCCAAGAACTCGAGACAGGGGGTAAGCAGTACTTC. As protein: CASSQELETGGKQYF.

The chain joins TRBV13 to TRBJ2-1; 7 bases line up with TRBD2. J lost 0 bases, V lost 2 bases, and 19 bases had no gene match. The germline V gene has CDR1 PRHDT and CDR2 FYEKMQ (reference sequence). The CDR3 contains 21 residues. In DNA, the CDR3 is TGTGCCAGCAGCTTATTCGGAAGCGGGGAGGGATTTAGGAGCTCCTACAATGAGCAGTTCTTC. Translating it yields CASSLFGSGEGFRSSYNEQFF.

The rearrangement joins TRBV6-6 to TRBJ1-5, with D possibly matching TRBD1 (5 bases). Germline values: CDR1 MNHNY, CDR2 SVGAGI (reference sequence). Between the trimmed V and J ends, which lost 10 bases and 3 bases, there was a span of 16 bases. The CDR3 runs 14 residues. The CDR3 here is CATIQDNNNQPQHF. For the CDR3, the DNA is TGTGCCACCATACAGGATAATAACAATCAGCCCCAGCATTTT.